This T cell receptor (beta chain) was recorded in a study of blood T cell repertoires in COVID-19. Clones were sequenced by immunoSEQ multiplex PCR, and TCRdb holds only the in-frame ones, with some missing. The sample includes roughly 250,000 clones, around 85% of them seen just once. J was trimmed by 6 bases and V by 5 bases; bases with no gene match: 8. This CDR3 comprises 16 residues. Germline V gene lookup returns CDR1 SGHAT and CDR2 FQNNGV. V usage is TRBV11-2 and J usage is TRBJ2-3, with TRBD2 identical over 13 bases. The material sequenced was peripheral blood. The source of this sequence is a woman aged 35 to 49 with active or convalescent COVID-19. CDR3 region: CASSEDGLAGADTQYF. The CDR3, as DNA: TGTGCCAGCAGCGAAGATGGACTAGCGGGGGCGGATACGCAGTATTTT. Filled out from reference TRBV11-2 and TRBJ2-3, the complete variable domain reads EAGVAQSPRYKIIEKRQSVAFWCNPISGHATLYWYQQILGQGPKLLIQFQNNGVVDDSQLPKDRFSAERLKGVDSTLKIQPAKLEDSAVYLCASSEDGLAGADTQYFGPGTRLTVL.